The 28 T cell receptor beta chains below come from one sample, sequenced in a study of Graves' ophthalmopathy and Graves' hyperthyroidism. Amplification from RNA transcripts yielded the TCR beta CDR3 regions. In the first round, RT-PCR was carried out with HTBI primers, and a multiplex PCR formed the second round. TCRdb re-called the multiplex PCR reads with MiXCR, one entry per CDR3 protein. The table records about 380,000 distinct CDR3 sequences, 15% of them present only once. What was sequenced was peripheral blood. The origin of the receptors is a woman younger than 30 with stable Graves' hyperthyroidism.

This clonotype was observed at least ten times. This rearrangement joins TRBV12-3 or TRBV12-4 to TRBJ1-1; no definite D call. The CDR3 runs 14 residues. The germline V and J ends were trimmed by 6 bases and 5 bases, with 16 bases remaining between them. The CDR3 is CASSLTAGKTEAFF. CDR3 DNA: TGTGCCAGCAGCCTTACAGCCGGGAAAACTGAAGCTTTCTTT.

This clonotype has a handful of counts. This sequence joins TRBV14 and TRBJ2-2, with 9 bases fitting TRBD2. The CDR3 contains 19 residues. The trim removed 4 bases at V and 0 bases at J, leaving 12 bases unmatched. CDR1 is SGHDN and CDR2 is FVKESK in the germline V gene. The chain's CDR3 is CASSRTPVAGGSNTGELFF. The CDR3 DNA reads TGTGCCAGCAGCCGCACCCCTGTGGCGGGGGGGTCGAACACCGGGGAGCTGTTTTTT.

This clonotype appeared a single time. This clone may be a read error of a much larger clone one base away. The rearrangement joins TRBV20-1 to TRBJ1-6, with D possibly matching TRBD1 (5 bases). V gave up 7 bases and J gave up 7 bases, with 17 bases separating them. The germline gives CDR1 DFQATT, CDR2 SNEGSKA (reference sequence). There are 14 residues in the CDR3. CDR3 nucleotides: TGCAGTGTTAGTGGGGGGACGGGGAATTCACCCCTCCACTTT. Its translation is CSVSGGTGNSPLHF.

Ten or more counts support this clonotype. V is TRBV4-2 and J is TRBJ2-6; 8 positions agree with TRBD2. With V trimmed by 0 bases and J by 3 bases, 7 bases remained unmatched. Germline CDR1 LGHNA, CDR2 YNFKEQ. The length of the CDR3 is 18 residues. The CDR3 reads CASSQDPTGGDGANVLTF. CDR3 in DNA: TGTGCCAGCAGCCAAGATCCCACGGGAGGGGATGGGGCCAACGTCCTGACTTTC.

This clonotype was observed at least ten times. This chain links TRBV20-1 with TRBJ2-7; 9 bases map to TRBD1. From germline, CDR1 is DFQATT and CDR2 SNEGSKA (reference sequence). V lost 7 bases, J lost 1 base, and 14 bases stayed unmatched. The CDR3 is 16 amino acids. Here the CDR3 reads CSVPVTTGGASYEQYF. CDR3 DNA: TGCAGTGTCCCGGTTACTACAGGGGGCGCGTCCTACGAGCAGTACTTC.

This clonotype occurred many times. V usage is TRBV9 and J usage is TRBJ2-7; TRBD1 is a possible D gene (5 bases). Germline values: CDR1 SGDLS, CDR2 YYNGEE. The CDR3 runs to 17 residues. The V and J ends lost 0 bases and 4 bases respectively, with 20 bases between them. The CDR3 loop reads CASSVEGSGPTTYEQYF. The CDR3, as DNA: TGTGCCAGCAGCGTAGAGGGGTCAGGACCAACAACTTACGAGCAGTACTTC.

A remark on this clonotype: This may stem from a read error, because a much larger clone lies one nucleotide away. The chain couples TRBV20-1 to TRBJ2-5; TRBD2 matches at 12 bases. The CDR3 loop spans 15 amino acids. Germline lookup yields CDR1 DFQATT and CDR2 SNEGSKA (reference sequence). Written as DNA, the CDR3 is TGCAGTGCTGCCCGACTAGCGGGGGCGGGAGAGACCAAGTACTTC. Its protein product is CSAARLAGAGETKYF.

This clonotype was seen ten or more times. The chain couples TRBV5-1 to TRBJ1-1, with D possibly being TRBD1 (5 bases). From germline, CDR1 is SGHRS and CDR2 YFSETQ. The CDR3 extends over 16 amino acids. Trimming shortened V by 2 bases and J by 4 bases, and 18 bases separated the two germline ends. The CDR3 DNA reads as TGCGCCAGCAGCTTTCAAGGGGTTTTAAGACTCACTGAAGCTTTCTTT. It codes for CASSFQGVLRLTEAFF.

This clonotype was detected ten times or more. The V gene is TRBV2, the J gene TRBJ1-2; tentatively, D is TRBD1 (5 bases). The CDR3 sequence is 13 residues long. CDR1 is SNHLY, CDR2 FYNNEI, per germline. V lost 2 bases and J lost 4, with 8 bases in between. CDR3 protein: CASSERGGYGYTF. In nucleotides, the CDR3 is TGTGCCAGCAGTGAAAGGGGTGGCTATGGCTACACCTTC.

This clonotype has a count of ten or more. The V gene is TRBV6-5, the J gene TRBJ1-1, with D perhaps TRBD1 (5 bases). Trimming stripped 6 bases from V and 4 bases from J, with 12 bases between. The length of the CDR3 is 13 residues. CDR1 is MNHEY, CDR2 SVGAGI, per germline. CDR3 DNA: TGTGCCAGCAGCTTAAAGCAGGGCACTGAAGCTTTCTTT. Translation gives CASSLKQGTEAFF.

This clonotype was counted a few times. The chain joins TRBV5-6 to TRBJ1-5; D is ambiguous. The CDR3 totals 16 residues. V was clipped by 4 bases and J by 3 bases, with 17 bases between them. CDR1 and CDR2 from the germline V gene are SGHDT and YYEEEE. The CDR3: CASSKLGEAANQPQHF. The CDR3 DNA sequence: TGTGCCAGCAGCAAGCTCGGGGAGGCTGCCAATCAGCCCCAGCATTTT.

This clonotype showed up many times. The gene calls are TRBV19 and TRBJ1-5; 10 bases align to TRBD1. Per germline, CDR1 LNHDA and CDR2 SQIVND (reference sequence). The J segment lost 7 bases and the V segment lost 3 bases, leaving 3 bases of the junction unmatched. The CDR3 has 14 amino acids. CDR3 loop: CASSIRTGGQPQHF. Here the CDR3 DNA reads TGTGCCAGTAGTATTCGGACAGGGGGGCAGCCCCAGCATTTT.

This clonotype was picked up many times. This sequence joins TRBV29-1 and TRBJ1-5, with a weak D call TRBD1 (6 bases). The V end was cut by 5 bases, the J end by 2 bases, with 10 bases between. The CDR3 length is 13 residues. CDR1 and CDR2 from the germline V gene are SQVTM and ANQGSEA. CDR3 in amino acids: CSVREGGNQPQHF. The CDR3 DNA reads as TGCAGCGTTAGAGAGGGGGGCAATCAGCCCCAGCATTTT.

This clonotype was observed at least ten times. The chain has TRBV12-3 or TRBV12-4 and TRBJ1-1; the D is unclear. Trimming removed 5 bases at V and 6 bases at J, with 10 bases between. CDR3 length: 12 amino acids. The CDR3 loop reads CASSRREAEAFF. Here the CDR3 DNA reads TGTGCCAGCAGTCGTAGGGAGGCTGAAGCTTTCTTT.

This clonotype was seen repeatedly, ten times or more. J is TRBJ1-1 and V is TRBV7-6, with D tentatively TRBD1 (5 bases). Germline values: CDR1 SGHVS, CDR2 FNYEAQ. The CDR3 runs to 17 residues. V was trimmed by 4 bases and J by 0 bases, leaving 18 bases between them. The CDR3 sequence is CASSWAGTTALNTEAFF. The CDR3 DNA sequence: TGTGCCAGCAGCTGGGCGGGGACGACAGCCTTGAACACTGAAGCTTTCTTT.

This clonotype was recorded many times. The chain carries TRBV12-3 or TRBV12-4 and TRBJ2-7; D is undetermined. The CDR3 is 14 residues long. V lost 5 bases to trimming and J lost 0 bases, with 11 bases between them. The CDR3 region is CASSPSGRSYEQYF. The CDR3 bases are TGTGCCAGCAGTCCGTCGGGCCGCTCCTACGAGCAGTACTTC.

This clonotype was seen only a few times. The rearrangement joins TRBV3-1 to TRBJ2-5; 7 nucleotides match TRBD2. V lost 1 base and J lost 3; bases outside the gene matches: 8. Germline assignment: CDR1 LGHDT and CDR2 YNNKEL (reference sequence). This CDR3 contains 16 residues. CDR3 loop: CASSQGAGREEETQYF. The CDR3 DNA sequence: TGTGCCAGCAGCCAAGGAGCGGGGCGAGAAGAAGAGACCCAGTACTTC.

This clonotype appeared many times. The rearrangement links TRBV7-3 to TRBJ2-2; the D is unclear. CDR3 length: 15 residues. V lost 5 bases and J 0 bases, leaving 10 bases between the germline ends. Per germline, CDR1 SGHTA and CDR2 FQGTGA. CDR3 residues: CASSHGLSNTGELFF. CDR3 DNA sequence: TGTGCCAGCAGCCATGGGCTATCGAACACCGGGGAGCTGTTTTTT.

This clonotype was detected only a few times. The chain links TRBV5-8 to TRBJ1-5; D possibly corresponds to TRBD1 (5 bases). Trimming removed 4 bases from V and 1 base from J, with 12 bases in between. Germline values: CDR1 SGHTS, CDR2 YDEGEE. The CDR3 has 15 amino acids. The DNA for the CDR3 is TGTGCCAGCAGCCCCTTGGACATAAGCAATCAGCCCCAGCATTTT. This encodes CASSPLDISNQPQHF.

Regarding this clonotype: At one end, the junction sequence differs from germline, possibly due to a read error. The chain joins TRBV4-1 to TRBJ2-4; 7 nucleotides agree with TRBD2. The germline V gene encodes CDR1 MGHRA and CDR2 YSYEKL. The CDR3 loop spans 14 amino acids. CDR3 DNA: TGCGCCAGCAGCCAAGCGGGGGGTCTAAACATCCAGTACTTC. It codes for CASSQAGGLNIQYF.

The rearrangement joins TRBV12-3 or TRBV12-4 to TRBJ2-7; D is ambiguous. The ends were cut back, 5 bases at V and 6 bases at J, with 17 bases in the middle. CDR3 length: 14 residues. This CDR3 is CASSTSLTPFEQYF. The CDR3 DNA follows: TGTGCCAGCAGTACCTCCTTGACACCTTTCGAGCAGTACTTC.

This clonotype came up many times. The chain combines TRBV10-1 with TRBJ1-2; a weak D match, TRBD1 (6 bases). This CDR3 is 13 amino acids long. V was cut by 3 bases and J by 6 bases, with 11 bases left in between. Germline V gives CDR1 WNHNN, CDR2 SYGVQD (reference sequence). The CDR3 nucleotides are TGCGCCAGCAGTGAAAACAGGGTTGATGGCTACACCTTC. It yields the protein CASSENRVDGYTF.

This clonotype was counted many times. The V call is TRBV19, the J call TRBJ1-2, with TRBD1 matching over 9 bases. Germline V gene sequence: CDR1 LNHDA, CDR2 SQIVND (reference sequence). The V and J ends lost 8 bases and 3 bases, in that order; junction bases with no gene match: 13. The CDR3 consists of 16 residues. The DNA of the CDR3 is TGTGCCAGTGAAGCCCGGCGGACAGGGGCTGACTATGGCTACACCTTC. Translated: CASEARRTGADYGYTF.

This clonotype was detected many times. This chain connects TRBV9 to TRBJ2-7; tentative D call: TRBD1 (7 bases). CDR3 length: 14 amino acids. V gave up 0 bases and J gave up 4 bases, with 11 bases separating them. Germline V gives CDR1 SGDLS, CDR2 YYNGEE. The CDR3 spells CASSVAAGGYEQYF. CDR3 nucleotide sequence: TGTGCCAGCAGCGTAGCGGCAGGGGGGTACGAGCAGTACTTC. Complete variable domain (other parts from reference TRBV9 and TRBJ2-7): DSGVTQTPKHLITATGQRVTLRCSPRSGDLSVYWYQQSLDQGLQFLIQYYNGEERAKGNILERFSAQQFPDLHSELNLSSLELGDSALYFCASSVAAGGYEQYFGPGTRLTVT.

This chain links TRBV19 with TRBJ2-4, with no clear D. V lost 4 bases and J lost 8, with 15 bases in between. Germline loops: CDR1 LNHDA, CDR2 SQIVND (reference sequence). The CDR3 is made up of 14 amino acids. As DNA, the CDR3 is TGTGCCAGTAGTAGGTCAGGCATTGAGGACATTCAGTACTTC. Its protein product is CASSRSGIEDIQYF.

This clonotype was picked up many times. V is TRBV11-1 and J is TRBJ1-1; 9 nucleotides align to TRBD1. The CDR3 totals 19 residues. V shed 7 bases and J 4 bases; nucleotides not matched to a gene: 22. CDR1 and CDR2 (germline): SGHAT, FQDESV (reference sequence). CDR3 loop: CASIIGKPGQGSVGTEAFF. The CDR3 coding sequence is TGTGCCAGCATAATAGGTAAACCGGGACAGGGTTCGGTCGGCACTGAAGCTTTCTTT.

This clonotype was seen many times. CDR3 coding DNA: TGCGCCAGCAGCTTGGAGACAGGGGAAGAGACCCAGTACTTC. Translating gives CASSLETGEETQYF. V is TRBV5-1 and J is TRBJ2-5; 8 bases fit TRBD1. The junction had 1 base not matched to a gene; V was cut back by 0 bases and J by 3 bases. Germline V gives CDR1 SGHRS, CDR2 YFSETQ. This CDR3 spans 14 amino acids.

This clonotype was found many times. CDR3 amino acids: CASSPAGGDNQPQHF. The CDR3 DNA is TGTGCCAGCAGTCCCGCGGGAGGGGACAATCAGCCCCAGCATTTT. The chain employs TRBV6-4 and TRBJ1-5; TRBD1 is a possible D gene (5 bases). Per the germline V gene, CDR1 is MRHNA and CDR2 is SNTAGT. This CDR3 contains 15 residues. V was trimmed by 5 bases and J by 3 bases, leaving 14 bases between them.